The entry below describes one TCR beta chain. This sample stems from a study of blood T cell repertoires in COVID-19. Turning to the study itself: The United States, Italy and Spain provided the acute and convalescent COVID-19 samples. In each case, the material was cDNA or gDNA derived from T cells, B-cell-depleted T cells, or PBMCs.

Original handling: Reference gene primer amplification in the assay estimated nucleated cell counts. The method was immunoSEQ multiplex PCR; TCRdb's version includes in-frame clones alone and lacks a portion of them. V, J and clone size were drawn from that table, and D and trimming were deduced from the DNA. The data show more than 300,000 clones, about 84% seen once. From germline, CDR1 is MGHDK and CDR2 SYGVNS. The CDR3 spans 13 residues. Trimming left V 7 bases short and J 8 bases short, with 14 bases between. Sequences were obtained from peripheral blood. This rearrangement joins TRBV25-1 to TRBJ2-2; weak D call: TRBD1 (7 bases). This receptor was obtained from a woman aged 45 to 65 with acute or convalescent COVID-19. Here the CDR3 DNA reads TGTGCCAGCACCAGGGGGGCGGCGGGGGAGCTGTTTTTT. It specifies CASTRGAAGELFF.